This T cell receptor beta chain appears in the sequencing data of a study of CD8+ T cells in alopecia areata. Study context: Tofacitinib dosing lasted 6 to 18 months, which was then followed by 6 months off drug. Notes on the study in general: Links between baseline CD8+ expansion and response need larger treated cohorts. Many expanded lesional clones remained in scalp and blood on tofacitinib.

Treatment here: oral pan-JAK inhibitor, 5-10 mg twice daily. The germline V gene encodes CDR1 SQVTM and CDR2 ANQGSEA. The CDR3 is 20 residues long. V lost 0 bases and J lost 3; bases outside the gene matches: 19. The authors extracted RNA and reverse transcribed it into cDNA as the sequencing template. Clones were sequenced by immunoSEQ multiplex PCR, and TCRdb holds only the in-frame ones, with some missing. The sample contains 100,000 to 150,000 clones, about 59% of which appear only once. This clone was seen a few times. Its target is unknown. Here the sequenced sample was CD4+ T cells sorted from blood, taken at week 4, from a patient treated with tofacitinib. V is TRBV29-1 and J is TRBJ1-2; 10 bases align to TRBD1. This TCR was recovered from a human donor with alopecia areata. CDR3 nucleotides: TGCAGCGTTGAAGACATTTCTCCGGGGGGACAGGGGCTCTGGGACTATGGCTACACCTTC. It translates to CSVEDISPGGQGLWDYGYTF.